This T cell receptor (beta chain) was documented in a study of tumor-infiltrating lymphocytes in primary liver carcinoma (dated by TCRdb to about 2017). Notes on the research overall: Of the five patients, three men and two women aged 30 to 69 years, four had hepatocellular carcinoma and one had combined HCC and intrahepatic cholangiocarcinoma. The five patients had tumors staged T1-T3 N0M0, with maximum diameters ranging from roughly 4.2 to 11 cm. Samples yielded roughly 3.65 to 7.5 million productive TCRbeta reads; read depth did not differ significantly between tissue types. TCRbeta repertoire sequencing, expression microarrays and whole-exome sequencing were combined in the study across five regions of each liver tumor, with adjacent normal tissue and blood also included. A total of 35 specimens from 5 patients, comprising 25 or so tumor regions, 5 adjacent noncancerous liver tissues and 5 peripheral blood samples, were covered by TCRbeta repertoire sequencing. The 25 or so tumor region samples were profiled with Agilent mRNA microarrays so that TCRbeta repertoire diversity could be related to the local molecular phenotype. Technical replicate repertoires showed high reproducibility, with mean shared-clone rates about 0.86 and correlation coefficients above 0.95.

The CDR3 length is 15 residues, termini included. Only the CDR3 part of the read is kept: 45 bases, read in frame from the first base. From a lookup of the germline V gene (reference sequence), CDR1 and CDR2 are SEHNR and FQNEAQ. TCRbeta-specific cDNA was reverse-transcribed from approximately 0.5 ug total RNA using a constant-region primer and ProtoScript II reverse transcriptase. The TCRbeta libraries were prepared through three rounds of nested multiplex PCR following a slightly modified ARM-PCR procedure. Multiplex TRBV1-TRBV30 forward primers and a Cbeta reverse primer were used in the first two PCR rounds, each of which was run for around 10 cycles. Sample barcodes and Illumina adapters were attached in a final 25-cycle PCR using Deep VentR polymerase. Before sequencing, amplicons of 200-500 bp were purified from gel using a QIAquick gel extraction kit. The TCRbeta amplicons were sequenced with 250-bp paired-end reads on an Illumina HiSeq 2500. The authors processed their data as follows. To recover full CDR3 sequences, reads were quality-trimmed using Trimmomatic v0.33 and paired reads were then merged using FLASH v1.2.11. V, D and J germline segments were assigned to the rearranged TCRbeta sequences using MiGEC v1.2.1b. Clonotype statistics and Shannon-Wiener diversity indices were calculated with VDJtools v1.0.0. To reduce sampling bias, subsequent analyses other than the diversity analysis used only the 250 most abundant clonotypes in each sample. Starting from the raw public reads, TCRdb applied fastp trimming at Q25, assembled clones with MiXCR and retained in-frame beta chains. Entries that share a CDR3 protein sequence are merged under the most common genes and DNA. Here the V and J calls rest on TCRdb's processing, not on the authors' analysis. Counted in this sample were around 60,000 distinct CDR3 sequences; about two thirds of them appeared once. Roughly 40% of the sample is in the top ten clones.

Overall study outcomes, separate from this receptor: The top 250 clones accounted for a significantly greater share of the repertoire in tumors than in blood (p = 0.039). Only roughly 7-24% of top clones appeared in all five regions of a tumor, which suggests that tumor-infiltrating T cells are spatially heterogeneous. Consistent with antigen-driven expansion, pairs of tumor regions showed higher repertoire overlap (mean around 36%) than either tumor-adjacent pairs (approximately 17%) or tumor-blood pairs (roughly 14%). Only the TCR beta chain was sequenced, so true repertoire diversity is likely underestimated because unpaired alpha chains were not captured. With just a few patients in the study, the authors point out that the findings should be validated in a larger study. Since the samples were bulk and unsorted, there was no way to compare CD4+ and CD8+ T cell repertoires.

Total RNA and DNA were co-extracted without cell sorting from approximately 20-30 mg of bulk tissue using the AllPrep DNA/RNA mini kit. Roughly 5 patients with histopathologically diagnosed primary liver carcinoma underwent surgical resection in China between November 2015 and March 2016. Chronic HBV infection was present in the patients, and the patients were treatment-naive at sampling. Each tumor was sampled at five spatially separated regions: the tumor centre plus the superior, inferior, left-lateral and right-lateral poles. Histology showed that every tumor sample contained more than 80% viable tumor cells. Fresh tumor and adjacent tissue pieces were bisected; one half was stored in RNAlater at -80°C, the other sent for histology. As to this clonotype: The target of this receptor is not known. Given the absence of the conserved phenylalanine or tryptophan at the CDR3 end, a read error is likely.

This receptor chain uses TRBV7-9 and TRBJ1-1; the D gene is perhaps TRBD1, on 6 matching bases. Sequencing was done on a sample of liver tumor tissue from sampling region 4. Per the publication, the cell subset or site label means: tumor region T4, right-lateral pole. The receptor comes from a man aged 40-49 years with primary liver carcinoma and hepatitis B virus infection. The CDR3 corresponds to CASSLTSGRDTQAFL. The DNA sequence is given as TGTGCCAGCAGCTTAACCTCAGGGAGGGACACTCAAGCTTTCTTA.